The next 20 T cell receptor beta chains were all read from a single sample in a study of T cell responses to AZD1222 COVID-19 vaccine. Profiled with immunoSEQ multiplex PCR; TCRdb holds only in-frame clones, not every one. The sample includes 210,000 or so clones, around 94% of them seen just once. The starting material was peripheral blood, obtained 28 days after the second dose of the MenACWY control vaccine. The receptor set was obtained from an adult who received the MenACWY meningococcal vaccine as a control.

The genes are TRBV18 and TRBJ2-2, with 15 bases aligning to TRBD2. CDR3 size: 17 residues. Germline values: CDR1 KGHSH, CDR2 LQKENI. V lost 3 bases and J lost 5; bases outside the gene matches: 4. The CDR3 coding sequence is TGTGCCAGCTCACCCGGACTAGCGGGAGGGCCGACCGGGGAGCTGTTTTTT. Its translation: CASSPGLAGGPTGELFF.

The genes are TRBV2 and TRBJ1-1; 8 nucleotides align to TRBD1. The CDR3 contains 15 residues. The J segment lost 4 bases and the V segment lost 2 bases, leaving 6 bases of the junction unmatched. Germline V lookup: CDR1 SNHLY, CDR2 FYNNEI. CDR3 DNA sequence: TGTGCCAGCAGTGAATACTTGACAGGGGTCACTGAAGCTTTCTTT. It is translated as CASSEYLTGVTEAFF.

The J gene is TRBJ1-6, the V gene TRBV6-1; D is uncertain. Germline lookup yields CDR1 MNHNS and CDR2 SASEGT. The V end lost 2 bases, the J end lost 10 bases, and 12 bases lay between the germline ends. CDR3 length: 14 amino acids. As DNA, the CDR3 is TGTGCCAGCAGTGAATGGGCCGCCCGGTCACCCCTCCACTTT. Translated: CASSEWAARSPLHF.

V gene TRBV15 combines with J gene TRBJ2-1, with D unresolved. The germline V gene has CDR1 LNHNV and CDR2 YYDKDF (reference sequence). Deletions cut 1 base from V and 10 bases from J, with 5 bases between. CDR3 length equals 11 residues. The CDR3 nucleotides are TGTGCCACCAGCAGAGCGGTCGAGCAGTTCTTC. The encoded protein is CATSRAVEQFF.

As DNA, the CDR3 is TGTGCCAGCAGCGTTTTCGGGGGCAGTCAGCCCCAGCATTTT. Its translation is CASSVFGGSQPQHF. V is TRBV5-4 and J is TRBJ1-5, with TRBD1 as a possible D gene (6 bases). The germline gives CDR1 SGHNT, CDR2 YYREEE (reference sequence). Deletions cut 4 bases from V and 6 bases from J, with 14 bases between. The CDR3 is 14 residues long. Variable domain in full (rest from reference TRBV5-4 and TRBJ1-5): ETGVTQSPTHLIKTRGQQVTLRCSSQSGHNTVSWYQQALGQGPQFIFQYYREEENGRGNFPPRFSGLQFPNYSSELNVNALELDDSALYLCASSVFGGSQPQHFGDGTRLSIL.

The chain links TRBV7-9 to TRBJ2-7; D call uncertain. CDR1 is SEHNR and CDR2 is FQNEAQ in the germline V gene (reference sequence). The CDR3 covers 13 residues. V was trimmed by 4 bases and J by 2 bases, leaving 9 bases between them. CDR3 residues: CASSSLRPYEQYF. CDR3 DNA sequence: TGTGCCAGCAGCTCATTACGGCCCTACGAGCAGTACTTC.

This chain uses TRBV7-3 with TRBJ2-1; D is possibly TRBD1 or TRBD2 (5 bases each). The CDR3 covers 16 residues. CDR1 SGHTA and CDR2 FQGTGA come from the germline V gene. Trimming shortened V by 2 bases and J by 4 bases, and 15 bases separated the two germline ends. The CDR3 sequence: CASSLVRREGYNEQFF. In DNA form, the CDR3 reads TGTGCCAGCAGCTTAGTTCGGAGAGAGGGGTACAATGAGCAGTTCTTC.

The genes are TRBV7-9 and TRBJ2-7, with a possible D match to TRBD1 (5 bases). Deletions cut 5 bases from V and 6 bases from J, with 14 bases between. The CDR3 is 13 amino acids. CDR1 is SEHNR and CDR2 is FQNEAQ in the germline V gene (reference sequence). The CDR3 DNA reads as TGTGCCAGCAGCCCAAAAGTAGGGGTCGAGCAGTACTTC. This sequence encodes CASSPKVGVEQYF.

The V gene is TRBV6-1, the J gene TRBJ2-3, with TRBD2 matching over 10 bases. J gave up 0 bases and V 2 bases, and 8 bases lay outside the gene matches. The germline V gene has CDR1 MNHNS and CDR2 SASEGT. CDR3 size: 18 residues. The CDR3 protein is CASSERASGGLSTDTQYF. The CDR3 nucleotides read TGTGCCAGCAGTGAACGGGCTAGCGGGGGACTTAGCACAGATACGCAGTATTTT.

This chain joins TRBV19 and TRBJ2-6; 9 nucleotides align to TRBD1. V trimming: 6 bases; J trimming: 4 bases; junction bases outside the gene matches: 10. From germline, CDR1 is LNHDA and CDR2 SQIVND (reference sequence). The CDR3 consists of 17 residues. The CDR3 is CASSHTGTGTGANVLTF. DNA of the CDR3: TGTGCCAGTAGCCATACCGGGACAGGGACCGGGGCCAACGTCCTGACTTTC. Together with reference TRBV19 and TRBJ2-6, the CDR3 gives the full variable domain: DGGITQSPKYLFRKEGQNVTLSCEQNLNHDAMYWYRQDPGQGLRLIYYSQIVNDFQKGDIAEGYSVSREKKESFPLTVTSAQKNPTAFYLCASSHTGTGTGANVLTFGAGSRLTVL.

The chain has TRBV5-8 and TRBJ2-7, with 13 bases matching TRBD2. Germline CDR1 SGHTS, CDR2 YDEGEE. The CDR3 extends over 15 amino acids. The J segment lost 7 bases and the V segment lost 3 bases, leaving 7 bases of the junction unmatched. CDR3 coding DNA: TGTGCCAGCAGCTCCGGACTAGCGGGGGTTCAAGAGCAGTACTTC. Translating it yields CASSSGLAGVQEQYF.

The count of this clone is one. This chain uses TRBV9 with TRBJ1-2; D ambiguous. CDR1 and CDR2 (germline): SGDLS, YYNGEE. CDR3 length: 11 residues. Trimming took 3 bases from V and 4 from J, leaving 4 bases between them. Written as DNA, the CDR3 is TGTGCCAGCAGCGGCCGCTATGGCTACACCTTC. Translating gives CASSGRYGYTF.

This clone was detected once. The chain links TRBV6-5 to TRBJ2-7; TRBD1 matches 7 bases. CDR1 and CDR2 from the germline V gene are MNHEY and SVGAGI. The junction had 3 bases not matched to a gene; V was cut back by 5 bases and J by 5 bases. The CDR3 is 12 residues long. The CDR3 DNA is TGTGCCAGCAGTCAGACAGGGAACGAGCAGTACTTC. This sequence encodes CASSQTGNEQYF.

V is TRBV5-1 and J is TRBJ2-1; D may be TRBD1 or TRBD2 (6 bases each). This CDR3 contains 15 residues. CDR1 is SGHRS, CDR2 YFSETQ, per germline. V gave up 0 bases and J gave up 4 bases, with 11 bases separating them. CDR3 DNA: TGCGCCAGCAGCTTGGAGGGGGGCATTTACAATGAGCAGTTCTTC. It specifies CASSLEGGIYNEQFF. Using reference TRBV5-1 and TRBJ2-1 for the parts outside the CDR3, the full variable domain is KAGVTQTPRYLIKTRGQQVTLSCSPISGHRSVSWYQQTPGQGLQFLFEYFSETQRNKGNFPGRFSGRQFSNSRSEMNVSTLELGDSALYLCASSLEGGIYNEQFFGPGTRLTVL.

The chain uses TRBV3-1 (or the pseudogene TRBV3-2) and TRBJ2-5, with TRBD2 matching over 9 bases. The length of the CDR3 is 16 residues. V was clipped by 1 base and J by 4 bases; unmatched bases: 7. CDR1 and CDR2 from the germline V gene are LGHDT and YNNKEL (reference sequence). CDR3 amino acids: CASSQVSPAGGETQYF. In DNA form, the CDR3 reads TGTGCCAGCAGCCAAGTTTCCCCAGCGGGGGGAGAGACCCAGTACTTC.

The V call is TRBV30, the J call TRBJ2-2, with unresolved D. CDR1 and CDR2 (germline): GTSNPN, SVGIG (reference sequence). There are 12 residues in the CDR3. V lost 2 bases and J lost 5, with 6 bases in between. The CDR3 loop is CAWSPWTGELFF. For the CDR3, the DNA is TGTGCCTGGAGTCCCTGGACCGGGGAGCTGTTTTTT.

The CDR3 nucleotides are TGTGCCAGCAGCGAGGGGCCAGCGGACGGGGAGCTGTTTTTT. Translated: CASSEGPADGELFF. The genes are TRBV9 and TRBJ2-2; D assignment may be TRBD1 or TRBD2 (5 bases each). V was pared by 3 bases and J by 7 bases, with 13 bases between. CDR3 length: 14 residues. CDR1 and CDR2 (germline): SGDLS, YYNGEE.

The chain carries TRBV12-3 or TRBV12-4 and TRBJ2-1; either TRBD1 or TRBD2 may supply D (5 bases each). The CDR3 is made up of 13 amino acids. Trimming stripped 5 bases from V and 10 bases from J, with 15 bases between. The CDR3 DNA reads as TGTGCCAGCAGTATCGCGTTGTGGGACGAGCAGTTCTTC. Amino acids: CASSIALWDEQFF.

The chain recombines TRBV24-1 with TRBJ2-2, with TRBD1 identical over 8 bases. The CDR3 is made up of 15 amino acids. Trimming took 6 bases from V and 2 from J; bases not matched to a gene: 4. Germline CDR1 and CDR2: KGHDR and SFDVKD. CDR3 loop: CATSRDRINTGELFF. For the CDR3, the DNA is TGTGCCACCAGTCGGGACAGGATCAACACCGGGGAGCTGTTTTTT.

This clone occurred once. The V gene is TRBV19, the J gene TRBJ2-3; 7 bases line up with TRBD2. With V trimmed by 3 bases and J by 2 bases, 11 bases remained unmatched. The germline V gene encodes CDR1 LNHDA and CDR2 SQIVND (reference sequence). The CDR3 has 17 amino acids. CDR3 coding DNA: TGTGCCAGTAGTATGGAGAGGGGCGGGGGAGACACAGATACGCAGTATTTT. Protein product: CASSMERGGGDTDTQYF.